The rows below give T cell receptor beta chains drawn from one sample of a study of blood T cell repertoires in COVID-19. The repertoire was sequenced with immunoSEQ multiplex PCR; TCRdb's copy has only in-frame clones and lacks some. The table lists over 75,000 clones, 80% to 90% of them singletons. The sequenced material came from peripheral blood. Source of these receptors: a woman of 80 years or more with active COVID-19. Both conserved end residues are trimmed from each CDR3. Part of the rows lack a size; the others show once, few, many or a class for expanded clones.

.	TRBV2	TRBJ2-2	13	ASSEGAEGAGELF
.	TRBV3-1/TRBV3-2	TRBJ2-2	14	ASSLLAGAVTGELF
.	TRBV9	TRBJ2-2	14	ASSVVAQAGTGELF
.	TRBV5-8	TRBJ2-7	11	ASSLVRGDEQY
.	TRBV3-1/TRBV3-2	TRBJ1-3	12	ASSPRGAPNTIY
medium-sized	TRBV5-1	TRBJ2-2	14	ASSLLARSNTGELF
once	TRBV2	TRBJ2-1	11	ARSVAGVTEQF
.	TRBV7-2	TRBJ2-3	14	ASSLLAGGDTDTQY
.	TRBV5-1	TRBJ2-1	13	ASSLGLAGEGEQF
few	TRBV5-1	TRBJ2-1	14	ASSLTSGSSYNEQF
once	TRBV6-5	TRBJ1-3	13	ASSLSMPAGNTIY
.	TRBV5-1	TRBJ1-2	12	ASSLAQGSYGYT
.	TRBV6-7	TRBJ2-1	13	ASSYRGTTDNEQF
.	TRBV7-2	TRBJ2-7	11	ASSLETRLEQY
.	TRBV6-5	TRBJ2-6	14	ASSYGAVSGANVLT
.	TRBV16	TRBJ2-5	13	ASSQLTGVVETQY
.	TRBV5-1	TRBJ1-1	12	ASSESEMNTEAF
once	TRBV28	TRBJ1-2	13	ASSPRGSGFYGYT
.	TRBV10-3	TRBJ1-2	14	AISDRMGQANYGYT
.	TRBV5-4	TRBJ2-5	13	ASSSNLGLRETQY
.	TRBV5-4	TRBJ2-7	11	ASSGQGFYEQY
.	TRBV5-6	TRBJ2-5	14	ASSLGGYGRVETQY
.	TRBV9	TRBJ2-5	13	ASSVVAERQETQY
.	TRBV4-2	TRBJ2-2	13	ASRPSRGHTGELF
.	TRBV6-5	TRBJ2-7	12	ASSHGTGPYEQY
.	TRBV7-9	TRBJ2-5	11	ASSLGLAETQY
.	TRBV24-1	TRBJ2-5	14	ATSDPVLAGLETQY
.	TRBV5-6	TRBJ1-5	11	ASSGQTGQPQH
.	TRBV28	TRBJ1-2	10	ASSADRHSYT
.	TRBV11-1	TRBJ2-3	12	ASTPGVSTDTQY
.	TRBV25-1	TRBJ2-1	13	ASSDQPGLYNEQF
.	TRBV6-5	TRBJ1-5	13	ASRQTGGPNQPQH